The sequence of this T cell receptor (beta chain) was determined in a study of siplizumab effects on memory and regulatory T cells. Study outcomes and limitations: Alloreactive sequences that could be traced to unstimulated CD4+ memory cells showed a significant reduction under siplizumab.

Libraries were prepared by immunoSEQ multiplex PCR; TCRdb keeps only in-frame clonotypes and omits some of them. The table lists 80,000 to 130,000 clones, 90% to 95% of them singletons. Germline lookup yields CDR1 MNHEY and CDR2 SVGAGI. Trimming took 2 bases from V and 2 from J, leaving 10 bases between them. This CDR3 has 14 residues. Comment on this clone: Its antigen is not identified.

This chain joins TRBV6-5 and TRBJ2-7, with D unclear. The material sequenced was Tregs sorted from blood. The receptor was isolated from a human donor in good health. DNA of the CDR3: TGTGCCAGCAGTTACCAGAAGCCTACCTACGAGCAGTACTTC. It yields the protein CASSYQKPTYEQYF.